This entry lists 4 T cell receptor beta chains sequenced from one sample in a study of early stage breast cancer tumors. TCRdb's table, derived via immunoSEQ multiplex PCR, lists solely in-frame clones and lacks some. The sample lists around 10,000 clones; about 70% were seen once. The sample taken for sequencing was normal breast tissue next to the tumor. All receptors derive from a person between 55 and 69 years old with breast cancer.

CDR3 region: CASSPGAGQGANGYTF. Here the CDR3 DNA reads TGCGCCAGCAGCCCGGGGGCGGGACAGGGGGCTAATGGCTACACCTTC. The rearrangement uses TRBV5-1 and TRBJ1-2; 12 bases are a match to TRBD1. CDR3 size: 16 residues. V was pared by 4 bases and J by 6 bases, with 10 bases of the junction left unmatched. Germline CDR1 reads SGHRS; CDR2 reads YFSETQ.

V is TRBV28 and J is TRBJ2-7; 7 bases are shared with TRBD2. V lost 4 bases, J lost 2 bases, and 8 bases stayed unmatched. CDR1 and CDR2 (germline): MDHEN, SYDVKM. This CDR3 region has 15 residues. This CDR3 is CASSSSSGRTYEQYF. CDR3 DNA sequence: TGTGCCAGCAGTTCCTCTAGCGGACGTACCTACGAGCAGTACTTC.

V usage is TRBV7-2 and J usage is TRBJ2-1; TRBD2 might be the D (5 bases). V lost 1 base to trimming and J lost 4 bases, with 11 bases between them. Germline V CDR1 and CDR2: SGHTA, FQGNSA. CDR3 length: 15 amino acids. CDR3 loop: CASSLGPGKYNEQFF. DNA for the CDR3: TGTGCCAGCAGCTTAGGACCGGGAAAATACAATGAGCAGTTCTTC.

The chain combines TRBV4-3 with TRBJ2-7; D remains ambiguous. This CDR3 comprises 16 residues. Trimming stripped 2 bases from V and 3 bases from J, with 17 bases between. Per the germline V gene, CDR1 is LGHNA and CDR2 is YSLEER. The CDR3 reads CASSQSRVPFYYEQYF. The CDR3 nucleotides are TGCGCCAGCAGCCAAAGCCGGGTGCCCTTCTACTACGAGCAGTACTTC.